The present T cell receptor (beta chain) was sequenced within a study of ipilimumab plus nivolumab after autologous stem cell transplantation. Study overall: The DLBCL group included primary refractory and relapsed cases. General study points: Per the authors, repertoire, Treg and microbiota data justify further study.

Ipilimumab, 1 mg/kg, started 14 to 28 days after autologous transplant. Patients got 3 mg/kg IV nivolumab weeks 1, 4, 7, 10, then biweekly through week 26. Data came from immunoSEQ multiplex PCR; TCRdb stores just in-frame clones and leaves some out. The sample shows about 15,000 clones, about 80% of them seen only once. The CDR3 is made up of 16 amino acids. On this clone: No antigen is known for it.

This sequence joins TRBV21-1 and TRBJ2-5; the DNA was not compared with TRBD1, the D call given in the table. TRBV21-1 is reported as a pseudogene. This TCR derives from a male donor with diffuse large B-cell lymphoma. The starting material was PBMCs, obtained in a trial of ipilimumab plus nivolumab as post-transplant consolidation. CDR3 residues: CASSKESDKGAQTQYF. CDR3 in DNA: TGTGCCAGCAGCAAAGAGTCCGACAAAGGGGCGCAGACCCAGTACTTC.